A single T cell receptor beta chain is shown here with its context. The data originate from a study of control samples from healthy donors and cancer patients. The repertoire was sequenced with immunoSEQ multiplex PCR; TCRdb's copy has only in-frame clones and lacks some. The sample shows around 18,000 clones, 70% to 90% of them seen only once. Germline loops: CDR1 GTSNPN, CDR2 SVGIG (reference sequence). J was trimmed by 4 bases and V by 7 bases; bases with no gene match: 8. CDR3 size: 14 residues. This clonotype was obtained from a woman in her 70s with colorectal cancer. The chain joins TRBV30 to TRBJ2-1; 9 positions match TRBD2. Sequenced: PBMCs. CDR3 sequence (DNA): TGTGCCTTGCAGACTAGCGGAGTATACAATGAGCAGTTCTTC. Translation gives CALQTSGVYNEQFF.